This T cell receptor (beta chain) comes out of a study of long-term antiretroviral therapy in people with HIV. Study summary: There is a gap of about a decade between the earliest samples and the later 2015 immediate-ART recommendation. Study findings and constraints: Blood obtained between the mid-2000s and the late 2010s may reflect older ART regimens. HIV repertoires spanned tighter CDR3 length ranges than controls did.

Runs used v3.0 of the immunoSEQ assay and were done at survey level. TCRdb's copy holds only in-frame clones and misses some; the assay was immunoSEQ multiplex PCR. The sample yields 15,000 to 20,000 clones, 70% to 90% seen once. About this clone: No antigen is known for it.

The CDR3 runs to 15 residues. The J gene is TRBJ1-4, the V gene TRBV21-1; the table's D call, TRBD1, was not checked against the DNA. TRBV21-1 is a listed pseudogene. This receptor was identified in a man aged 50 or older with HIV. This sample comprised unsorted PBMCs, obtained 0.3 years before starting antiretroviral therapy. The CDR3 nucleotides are TGTGCCAGCAGCAAGCCGGGACAGGGTTGGAGGAAACTGTTTTTT. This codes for CASSKPGQGWRKLFF.